One sample yielded the 9 T cell receptor beta chains listed below, sequenced in a study of blood T cell repertoires in COVID-19. Method: immunoSEQ multiplex PCR; TCRdb's copy keeps in-frame clones and lacks some. The profile shows about 150,000 clones, about 82% of them singletons. Sequencing was carried out using PBMCs or T cells enriched from blood (not recorded which). These receptor sequences come from a woman in her thirties or forties who had recovered from COVID-19.

The chain recombines TRBV19 with TRBJ1-3, with TRBD1 as a possible D gene (6 bases). The V gene lost 4 bases and the J gene lost 2 bases, with 6 bases spanning the gap. The CDR3 length is 13 residues. Per the germline V gene, CDR1 is LNHDA and CDR2 is SQIVND (reference sequence). CDR3 in amino acids: CASSTGAGNTIYF. CDR3 in DNA: TGTGCCAGTAGTACAGGGGCTGGAAACACCATATATTTT.

The rearrangement joins TRBV7-3 to TRBJ2-2; the D gene is possibly TRBD2 (5 bases). V lost 1 base and J lost 5, with 14 bases in between. The CDR3 totals 16 residues. CDR1 and CDR2 from the germline V gene are SGHTA and FQGTGA. Written as DNA, the CDR3 is TGTGCCAGCAGCTTAATCGGTGGGAGCAAAACCGGGGAGCTGTTTTTT. Its translation is CASSLIGGSKTGELFF.

CDR3 coding DNA: TGTGCCAGCAGCGTTGGTGGGACTAGCGGCAATGAGCAGTTCTTC. Its protein is CASSVGGTSGNEQFF. The rearrangement uses TRBV9 and TRBJ2-1, with 11 bases that match TRBD2. The CDR3 has 15 amino acids. Germline CDR1 reads SGDLS; CDR2 reads YYNGEE. Trimming at V came to 2 bases and at J to 6 bases, leaving 4 bases not matched to a gene.

This CDR3 is CATSRETGRDQPQHF. CDR3 bases: TGTGCCACCAGCAGAGAAACAGGGAGGGATCAGCCCCAGCATTTT. V and J are TRBV15 and TRBJ1-5; D may be TRBD1 (6 bases). Between the trimmed V and J ends, which lost 0 bases and 5 bases, there was a span of 11 bases. Per germline, CDR1 LNHNV and CDR2 YYDKDF (reference sequence). CDR3 size: 15 residues. The full variable domain, in which reference TRBV15 and TRBJ1-5 provide the parts outside the CDR3, is DAMVIQNPRYQVTQFGKPVTLSCSQTLNHNVMYWYQQKSSQAPKLLFHYYDKDFNNEADTPDNFQSRRPNTSFCFLDIRSPGLGDTAMYLCATSRETGRDQPQHFGDGTRLSIL.

V and J are TRBV15 and TRBJ1-2; D ambiguous. The CDR3 extends over 16 amino acids. In germline, CDR1 is LNHNV, CDR2 YYDKDF (reference sequence). Deletions cut 0 bases from V and 4 bases from J, with 15 bases between. CDR3 loop: CATSRDRQASAYGYTF. CDR3 nucleotide sequence: TGTGCCACCAGCAGAGATAGGCAGGCTTCGGCCTATGGCTACACCTTC.

This clone was seen a single time. The V gene is TRBV4-1, the J gene TRBJ1-1, with a tentative D call TRBD1 (5 bases). The V gene lost 4 bases and the J gene lost 1 base, with 16 bases spanning the gap. The CDR3 is 16 amino acids. Germline lookup yields CDR1 MGHRA and CDR2 YSYEKL. The CDR3 spells CASSPKIQGSNTEAFF. The CDR3 nucleotides are TGCGCCAGCAGCCCCAAGATCCAGGGTTCGAACACTGAAGCTTTCTTT.

V gene TRBV7-8 combines with J gene TRBJ1-1; D unclear. The V end was cut by 5 bases, the J end by 1 base, with 14 bases between. CDR3 length: 15 amino acids. Germline assignment: CDR1 SGHVS and CDR2 FQNEAQ. The CDR3 DNA is TGTGCCAGCAGCCCATATAGCGTTTGGAACACTGAAGCTTTCTTT. This sequence encodes CASSPYSVWNTEAFF.

The genes are TRBV5-8 and TRBJ2-7; D remains ambiguous. Trimming removed 7 bases from V and 3 bases from J, with 14 bases in between. Germline V gene sequence: CDR1 SGHTS, CDR2 YDEGEE. This CDR3 comprises 13 residues. For the CDR3, the DNA is TGTGCCAGCCCAGGAACCTATGGCTACGAGCAGTACTTC. It yields the protein CASPGTYGYEQYF.

This clone has just a few counts. This chain connects TRBV6-5 to TRBJ1-1, with 8 positions matching TRBD1. The germline V gene encodes CDR1 MNHEY and CDR2 SVGAGI. The V and J ends lost 6 bases and 5 bases, in that order; junction bases with no gene match: 5. CDR3 length: 13 amino acids. DNA of the CDR3: TGTGCCAGCAGCCTCGGACAGGGTACTGAAGCTTTCTTT. Residues: CASSLGQGTEAFF.